The clone carrying this T cell receptor beta chain was detected many times. In the authors' workflow: Differences in CDR3 between clinicopathological groups were drawn on to build a classifier intended to discriminate distant-metastatic papillary thyroid cancer patients. MiXCR re-clonotyped the PCR reads for TCRdb. None of the V and J calls come from the authors' own analysis; TCRdb made them. This table has 85,000 to 100,000 clones, about an eighth appearing once. This entry comes from a study of metastatic and nonmetastatic thyroid tumors. Thyroid surgery was performed in patients who had received no treatment beforehand. The clonotype comes from a female donor with papillary thyroid cancer or a benign thyroid nodule (not recorded which). Some clones in this sample may be carry-over from other donors' samples. Sequences were obtained from blood.

The CDR3, as DNA: TGTGCCAGTAGTGGGTTGTCCCACACCGGGGAGCTGTTTTTT. It translates to CASSGLSHTGELFF. The V and J genes are TRBV19 and TRBJ2-2; D is unresolved. The germline gives CDR1 LNHDA, CDR2 SQIVND (reference sequence). The CDR3 totals 14 residues. V was shortened by 5 bases and J by 3 bases, with 10 bases between the two germline ends.